This is a list of T cell receptor beta chains from one sample in a study of T-cell reconstitution after alpha-beta-depleted transplantation in children. One entry per CDR3 protein results from TCRdb running MiXCR on the PCR reads. The sample holds around 380,000 distinct CDR3 sequences, about 11% seen once. The sequenced sample was PBMCs from the stem cell graft donor, obtained from the stem cell graft. The receptors stem from a human donor who donated a stem cell graft to a child with acute myeloid leukemia. Both conserved end residues are part of each CDR3. The D gene is left open where the match is weak. The listing skips clone size in some rows; elsewhere it reads once, few, many or a size class.

>TRBJ2-1|NA|TRBV30|NA
TGTGCCTGGAGTCGACGTAGATCCTACAATGAGCAGTTCTTC
CAWSRRRSYNEQFF
>TRBJ2-5|many|TRBV29-1|NA
TGCAGCGTCCTGTCGGGGATCCGGGAGACCCAGTACTTC
CSVLSGIRETQYF
>TRBJ2-7|NA|TRBV5-1|NA
TGCGCCAGCAGCCTGGACAGCCCCGAAATCTCCTACGAGCAGTACTTC
CASSLDSPEISYEQYF
>TRBJ1-6|NA|TRBV7-6|NA
TGTGCCAGCAGCTTAGGATCCAGGGAAAATAATTCACCCCTCCACTTT
CASSLGSRENNSPLHF
>TRBJ2-5|many|TRBV12-3/TRBV12-4|TRBD2
TGTGCCAGCAGTTCGCGGACTAGTCAAGAGACCCAGTACTTC
CASSSRTSQETQYF
>TRBJ1-2|few|TRBV29-1|NA
TGCAGCGTAGGCCAGGGGCCGCTGGCCGCCTACTATGGCTACACCTTC
CSVGQGPLAAYYGYTF
>TRBJ2-3|few|TRBV27|TRBD2
TGTGCCAGCAGCCTCGGCAGCGGGGGCCTCCGGGGCACAGATACGCAGTATTTT
CASSLGSGGLRGTDTQYF
>TRBJ2-6|NA|TRBV7-2|NA
TGTGCCAGCAGCTTAAGAGTAGCTACTGGGGCCAACGTCCTGACTTTC
CASSLRVATGANVLTF
>TRBJ2-7|NA|TRBV20-1|NA
TGCAGTGCTAGAGCCAGGGGGCTACTAGCGGGCCGTTCCGAGCAGTACTTC
CSARARGLLAGRSEQYF
>TRBJ2-7|NA|TRBV3-1|TRBD2
TGTGCCAGCAGCCAAGAATCCCTAGCGGTCCTGAACGAGCAGTACTTC
CASSQESLAVLNEQYF
>TRBJ2-1|NA|TRBV5-1|TRBD1
TGCGCCAGCAGCTTGGCCGGGACAGGGTCTCAGGGGCAGTTCTTC
CASSLAGTGSQGQFF
>TRBJ1-6|NA|TRBV4-2|TRBD1
TGTGCCAGCAGCCACATGGGACAGGGAAACTCACCCCTCCACTTT
CASSHMGQGNSPLHF
>TRBJ1-3|many|TRBV7-9|NA
TGTGCCAGCAGCTTAGCGGGGACCCGCGCTGGAAACACCATATATTTT
CASSLAGTRAGNTIYF
>TRBJ2-5|NA|TRBV5-1|TRBD2
TGCGCCAGCAGCTTGGGGCTAGCGGGGGGCCAGTCGTCCCAGTACTTC
CASSLGLAGGQSSQYF
>TRBJ1-3|NA|TRBV4-1|NA
TGCGCCAGCAGCCAGGGATATTTCTCTGGAAACACCATATATTTT
CASSQGYFSGNTIYF
>TRBJ2-1|few|TRBV20-1|NA
TGCAGTGCTAGGCAGGACTACTCCTACAATGAGCAGTTCTTC
CSARQDYSYNEQFF
>TRBJ2-1|few|TRBV20-1|TRBD2
TGCAGTGCTAGAGTAGCGGGAGTGAGCAATGAGCAGTTCTTC
CSARVAGVSNEQFF
>TRBJ2-5|NA|TRBV12-3/TRBV12-4|NA
TGTGCCAGCAGTCCTTTGGGCGGGATCGGGGAGACCCAGTACTTC
CASSPLGGIGETQYF
>TRBJ1-5|many|TRBV4-2|TRBD1
TGTGCCAGCAGCCAAGAGCGGGGACAGTTCAATCAGCCCCAGCATTTT
CASSQERGQFNQPQHF
>TRBJ1-1|many|TRBV3-1|NA
TGTGCCAGCAGCCAAGAAGGGGGAACAAGGAACACTGAAGCTTTCTTT
CASSQEGGTRNTEAFF
>TRBJ2-7|NA|TRBV6-2/TRBV6-3|NA
TGTGCCAGCAGTTACTCATCGCAAAGCTACGAGCAGTACTTC
CASSYSSQSYEQYF
>TRBJ2-2|few|TRBV5-1|TRBD1
TGCGCCAGCAGCTTACCGACAGGGGCGGACGGGGAGCTGTTTTTT
CASSLPTGADGELFF
>TRBJ1-2|many|TRBV6-5|NA
TGTGCCAGCAGTTACTCGACCAGGGATGGCTACACCTTC
CASSYSTRDGYTF
>TRBJ1-1|few|TRBV5-1|NA
TGCGCCAGCAGCTTATCTCCTGGTCGGCACACTGAAGCTTTCTTT
CASSLSPGRHTEAFF